These 4 T cell receptor beta chains were sequenced from one sample in a study of blood T cell repertoires in COVID-19. The repertoire was sequenced with immunoSEQ multiplex PCR; TCRdb's copy has only in-frame clones and lacks some. The sample shows about 300,000 clones, roughly 86% of them seen only once. The specimen sequenced was peripheral blood. All receptors come from a woman younger than 45 with COVID-19, enrolled during active disease.

The gene calls are TRBV12-5 and TRBJ2-1; D perhaps matches TRBD2 (6 bases). Germline lookup yields CDR1 LGHNT and CDR2 FRNRAP. V was pared by 7 bases and J by 8 bases, with 18 bases between. The CDR3 totals 14 residues. This CDR3 is CASAPRRPSDEQFF. In DNA, the CDR3 is TGTGCTAGTGCCCCCCGACGCCCTAGCGATGAGCAGTTCTTC.

The chain carries TRBV5-5 and TRBJ1-1; D not certain. V was trimmed by 0 bases and J by 8 bases, leaving 11 bases between them. The CDR3 length is 13 residues. Germline V gives CDR1 SGHKS, CDR2 YYEKEE (reference sequence). The CDR3 here is CASSLAPLAEAFF. DNA for the CDR3: TGTGCCAGCAGCTTGGCCCCTTTGGCAGAAGCTTTCTTT.

The rearrangement uses TRBV7-8 and TRBJ1-2; D unresolved. The CDR3 consists of 13 residues. Per germline, CDR1 SGHVS and CDR2 FQNEAQ. V was shortened by 2 bases and J by 8 bases, with 12 bases between the two germline ends. CDR3 residues: CASSLSSGIGYTF. The CDR3 coding sequence is TGTGCCAGCAGCTTAAGCTCGGGGATCGGCTACACCTTC. The variable domain in full, completed from reference TRBV7-8 and TRBJ1-2, reads GAGVSQSPRYKVAKRGQDVALRCDPISGHVSLFWYQQALGQGPEFLTYFQNEAQLDKSGLPSDRFFAERPEGSVSTLKIQRTQQEDSAVYLCASSLSSGIGYTFGSGTRLTVV.

This chain links TRBV30 with TRBJ1-2, with 12 bases fitting TRBD1. V gave up 4 bases and J gave up 5 bases; unmatched junction bases: 11. Per the germline V gene, CDR1 is GTSNPN and CDR2 is SVGIG (reference sequence). This CDR3 has 16 amino acids. This CDR3 reads CAWTLKGTGGRYGYTF. CDR3 nucleotide sequence: TGTGCCTGGACTTTAAAAGGGACAGGGGGCCGGTATGGCTACACCTTC.